The T cell receptor (beta chain) under discussion was sequenced for a study of blood T cell repertoires in COVID-19. Study details: The study drew acute and convalescent COVID-19 samples from the United States, Italy and Spain.

Germline V lookup: CDR1 SGHVS, CDR2 FNYEAQ. The CDR3 sequence is 17 residues long. V was cut by 7 bases and J by 5 bases, with 24 bases left in between. Here immunoSEQ multiplex PCR was the method, and the copy in TCRdb shows in-frame clones only, minus some. The table shows hundreds of thousands of clones, with around 85% occurring only once. Sequencing was carried out using peripheral blood. The clonotype was recovered from a woman aged 45-59 years with active or convalescent COVID-19. This sequence joins TRBV7-6 and TRBJ2-1, with D unclear. Here the CDR3 DNA reads TGTGCCAGCACCAACGCCAGGCTAATACGCCTCCACAATGAGCAGTTCTTC. Protein product: CASTNARLIRLHNEQFF.